These T cell receptor beta chains were read from a single sample in a study of T cell responses to AZD1222 COVID-19 vaccine. Data came from immunoSEQ multiplex PCR; TCRdb stores just in-frame clones and leaves some out. The sample has more than 85,000 clones, roughly 83% seen once; the top ten hold 14%. The sample in question was peripheral blood, obtained 28 days after the second AZD1222 dose. Source of these receptors: an adult who received the AZD1222 COVID-19 vaccine. Both conserved end residues are trimmed from each CDR3. A D gene is named only where the DNA matches it firmly.

D: -
V: TRBV10-1
J: TRBJ1-1
CDR3: ASSARARTEAF

D: -
V: TRBV13
J: TRBJ2-5
CDR3: ASSFSPRGGETQY

D: -
V: TRBV18
J: TRBJ2-3
CDR3: ASSPTTHQGGDTQY

D: -
V: TRBV6-5
J: TRBJ1-6
CDR3: ASSYSWDNNSPLH

D: TRBD2
V: TRBV5-1
J: TRBJ2-5
CDR3: ASSLVGGGRETQY

D: -
V: TRBV19
J: TRBJ2-3
CDR3: ASSMGAPSADTQY

D: -
V: TRBV18
J: TRBJ1-3
CDR3: ASSPQGRGGVTIY

D: -
V: TRBV6-5
J: TRBJ1-5
CDR3: ASRPMSNQPQH

D: -
V: TRBV7-9
J: TRBJ1-1
CDR3: ASIEQGGANTEAF

D: -
V: TRBV7-6
J: TRBJ1-3
CDR3: ASSLALDVSGNTIY

D: -
V: TRBV18
J: TRBJ2-3
CDR3: ASSPGPDTQY

D: TRBD1
V: TRBV2
J: TRBJ1-4
CDR3: ASSEMHRGNEKLF

D: -
V: TRBV5-1
J: TRBJ1-4
CDR3: ASSTQGAANEKLF

D: -
V: TRBV9
J: TRBJ1-3
CDR3: ASSVTTGRLGNTIY

D: -
V: TRBV5-1
J: TRBJ2-3
CDR3: ASSLGRDSGTDTQY

D: TRBD1
V: TRBV20-1
J: TRBJ2-2
CDR3: SASWMGQGIGELF

D: -
V: TRBV19
J: TRBJ1-5
CDR3: ASSIRGAQPQH

D: -
V: TRBV29-1
J: TRBJ2-2
CDR3: SGRLNTGELF

D: -
V: TRBV7-9
J: TRBJ2-5
CDR3: ASSLARPGETQY

D: TRBD1
V: TRBV2
J: TRBJ1-1
CDR3: ASTRTGTTEAF

D: -
V: TRBV21-1
J: TRBJ2-7
CDR3: ASSKGIGGCHEQY

D: -
V: TRBV5-1
J: TRBJ1-2
CDR3: ASKASFETT

D: -
V: TRBV21-1
J: TRBJ2-6
CDR3: ASSKASGDGEMSGANVLT

D: -
V: TRBV19
J: TRBJ1-4
CDR3: ASTVGATNEKLF

D: -
V: TRBV19
J: TRBJ1-6
CDR3: ASSMDSSYNSPLH

D: -
V: TRBV6-5
J: TRBJ1-3
CDR3: ASRTRVSGNTIY

D: -
V: TRBV29-1
J: TRBJ2-7
CDR3: SVEDPAISYEQY

D: -
V: TRBV20-1
J: TRBJ1-2
CDR3: SASQDSDYGYT